A single sample gave rise to the 29 T cell receptor beta chains below, sequenced in a study of CD8 T cell repertoires and HIV-1 epitope variants. Their antigen targets remain unknown. The method was immunoSEQ multiplex PCR; TCRdb's version includes in-frame clones alone and lacks a portion of them. The sample shows fewer than 4,500 clones, approximately 71% of them seen only once. The sequenced sample consisted of cultured CD8+ T cells derived from PBMCs. These receptor sequences come from a male donor with HIV.

J is TRBJ1-5 and V is TRBV28; the D is unclear. The germline V gene encodes CDR1 MDHEN and CDR2 SYDVKM. V lost 5 bases, J lost 10 bases, and 15 bases lay in between. This CDR3 is built from 13 residues. CDR3 region: CASSHITGIPQHF. In nucleotides, the CDR3 is TGTGCCAGCAGTCACATAACTGGGATACCCCAGCATTTT. The full variable domain, with the rest looked up from reference TRBV28 and TRBJ1-5, is DVKVTQSSRYLVKRTGEKVFLECVQDMDHENMFWYRQDPGLGLRLIYFSYDVKMKEKGDIPEGYSVSREKKERFSLILESASTNQTSMYLCASSHITGIPQHFGDGTRLSIL.

This chain uses TRBV6-5 with TRBJ2-4; TRBD1 aligns across 8 bases. V dropped 6 bases and J dropped 11; count of bases not matched to a gene: 12. CDR3 length equals 14 residues. Germline V gene lookup returns CDR1 MNHEY and CDR2 SVGAGI. As DNA, the CDR3 is TGTGCCAGCAGCCAGGGGGCAGGCCGACCGCTTCAGTACTTC. Translating gives CASSQGAGRPLQYF.

The chain carries TRBV7-9 and TRBJ2-1; 9 nucleotides line up with TRBD1. This CDR3 has 16 residues. V lost 0 bases and J lost 0; bases outside the gene matches: 0. CDR1 is SEHNR, CDR2 FQNEAQ, per germline (reference sequence). For the CDR3, the DNA is TGTGCCAGCAGCTTAGCGGGACAGGGCTCCTACAATGAGCAGTTCTTC. Translated, it gives CASSLAGQGSYNEQFF. Complete variable domain (other parts from reference TRBV7-9 and TRBJ2-1): DTGVSQNPRHKITKRGQNVTFRCDPISEHNRLYWYRQTLGQGPEFLTYFQNEAQLEKSRLLSDRFSAERPKGSFSTLEIQRTEQGDSAMYLCASSLAGQGSYNEQFFGPGTRLTVL.

The rearrangement joins TRBV7-2 to TRBJ1-3; unclear D gene. The germline V gene encodes CDR1 SGHTA and CDR2 FQGNSA. This CDR3 comprises 13 residues. V shed 1 base and J shed 6 bases, with 7 bases lying between them. CDR3 region: CASSLDHANTIYF. The CDR3 nucleotides read TGTGCCAGCAGCTTAGACCATGCAAACACCATATATTTT.

This chain uses TRBV14 with TRBJ2-7; perhaps D is TRBD1 or TRBD2 (6 bases each). The germline gives CDR1 SGHDN, CDR2 FVKESK. V was clipped by 5 bases and J by 10 bases, with 15 bases between them. There are 12 residues in the CDR3. The CDR3 reads CASSSTGAYQYF. The CDR3 DNA sequence: TGTGCCAGCAGCTCCACGGGGGCATACCAGTACTTC.

V and J are TRBV7-9 and TRBJ1-2; 11 bases align to TRBD1. V was pared by 4 bases and J by 3 bases, with 1 base of the junction left unmatched. The CDR3 runs 14 residues. CDR1 and CDR2 (germline): SEHNR, FQNEAQ (reference sequence). As DNA, the CDR3 is TGTGCCAGCAGCTGGGACAGGGGGGACTATGGCTACACCTTC. It yields the protein CASSWDRGDYGYTF.

The rearrangement uses TRBV29-1 and TRBJ2-1; D not resolved. Germline V gene data show CDR1 as SQVTM and CDR2 as ANQGSEA. The length of the CDR3 is 13 residues. V shed 2 bases and J shed 6 bases, with 11 bases lying between them. As DNA, the CDR3 is TGCAGCGTTGAACCGGACCCTGGCAATGAGCAGTTCTTC. It yields the protein CSVEPDPGNEQFF.

The chain couples TRBV28 to TRBJ2-2, with D perhaps being TRBD1 or TRBD2 (5 bases each). The germline gives CDR1 MDHEN, CDR2 SYDVKM. The CDR3 is 15 amino acids. V dropped 1 base and J dropped 6 bases, with 12 bases sitting between them. The CDR3 loop reads CASSLSAGTPGELFF. CDR3 sequence (DNA): TGTGCCAGCAGTTTATCCGCCGGGACCCCCGGGGAGCTGTTTTTT. The full variable domain, completed using reference TRBV28 and TRBJ2-2, is DVKVTQSSRYLVKRTGEKVFLECVQDMDHENMFWYRQDPGLGLRLIYFSYDVKMKEKGDIPEGYSVSREKKERFSLILESASTNQTSMYLCASSLSAGTPGELFFGEGSRLTVL.

The chain has TRBV4-1 and TRBJ2-1; TRBD2 matches at 8 bases. This CDR3 is built from 14 residues. The germline V gene encodes CDR1 MGHRA and CDR2 YSYEKL. The V gene end was trimmed by 4 bases and the J gene end by 7 bases; junction bases not matched to a gene: 6. Here the CDR3 reads CASSPLSGGNEQFF. CDR3 nucleotide sequence: TGCGCCAGCAGCCCACTAAGCGGGGGAAATGAGCAGTTCTTC.

This clone has only a few counts. The chain carries TRBV28 and TRBJ2-7; D perhaps matches TRBD1 (6 bases). The CDR3 runs 12 residues. Germline CDR1 is MDHEN and CDR2 is SYDVKM. V was clipped by 5 bases and J by 4 bases, with 9 bases between them. The CDR3 loop is CASSRTVYEQYF. DNA of the CDR3: TGTGCCAGCAGTCGGACAGTATACGAGCAGTACTTC.

V and J are TRBV7-2 and TRBJ2-5, with TRBD2 identical over 12 bases. This CDR3 has 18 residues. The J segment lost 4 bases and the V segment lost 1 base, leaving 10 bases of the junction unmatched. Per germline, CDR1 SGHTA and CDR2 FQGNSA. The CDR3 here is CASSLVWASGGAVETQYF. In DNA, the CDR3 is TGTGCCAGCAGCTTAGTTTGGGCTAGCGGGGGGGCGGTAGAGACCCAGTACTTC.

The chain employs TRBV28 and TRBJ2-3; D is possibly TRBD1 or TRBD2 (6 bases each). The CDR3 runs to 11 residues. V was clipped by 6 bases and J by 7 bases, with 8 bases between them. Germline CDR1 MDHEN, CDR2 SYDVKM. For the CDR3, the DNA is TGTGCCAGCAGAGGGGGGAATACGCAGTATTTT. This gives the protein CASRGGNTQYF.

V usage is TRBV5-6 and J usage is TRBJ2-5; D is ambiguous. Germline loops: CDR1 SGHDT, CDR2 YYEEEE. V was pared by 0 bases and J by 4 bases, with 7 bases between. This CDR3 has 13 residues. This chain's CDR3 is CASSLGVGETQYF. The CDR3 coding sequence is TGTGCCAGCAGCTTGGGTGTGGGAGAGACCCAGTACTTC. Looking up the rest from reference TRBV5-6 and TRBJ2-5 gives the full variable domain: DAGVTQSPTHLIKTRGQQVTLRCSPKSGHDTVSWYQQALGQGPQFIFQYYEEEERQRGNFPDRFSGHQFPNYSSELNVNALLLGDSALYLCASSLGVGETQYFGPGTRLLVL.

V gene TRBV27 combines with J gene TRBJ1-6, with TRBD1 matching over 10 bases. The CDR3 is made up of 14 amino acids. V lost 4 bases to trimming and J lost 8 bases; unmatched junction nucleotides: 2. CDR1 and CDR2 from the germline V gene are MNHEY and SMNVEV (reference sequence). CDR3 coding DNA: TGTGCCAGCAGTTGGGACAGGGGTTATTCACCCCTCCACTTT. It yields the protein CASSWDRGYSPLHF.

This chain links TRBV27 with TRBJ1-1; a possible D gene is TRBD1 (5 bases). V was clipped by 5 bases and J by 5 bases, with 9 bases between them. The CDR3 sequence is 12 residues long. Looked up from germline, CDR1 is MNHEY and CDR2 is SMNVEV (reference sequence). CDR3 bases: TGTGCCAGCAGTCCTGGGGGGACTGAAGCTTTCTTT. This codes for CASSPGGTEAFF.

This clone occurred once. The rearrangement uses TRBV5-6 and TRBJ2-1; D is unresolved. V was trimmed by 0 bases and J by 6 bases, leaving 7 bases between them. Germline CDR1 is SGHDT and CDR2 is YYEEEE. CDR3 size: 13 residues. The CDR3 region has the DNA TGTGCCAGCAGCTTGGTGCAGGCCAATGAGCAGTTCTTC. This translates into CASSLVQANEQFF.

V is TRBV18 and J is TRBJ1-3, with D unclear. The CDR3 runs to 13 residues. V gave up 4 bases and J gave up 11 bases, with 15 bases separating them. The V gene's germline CDR1 is KGHSH and CDR2 LQKENI. The CDR3 is CASSQGPTSSIYF. The CDR3 bases are TGTGCCAGCTCACAGGGCCCCACGTCCTCCATATATTTT.

This chain uses TRBV28 with TRBJ2-7, with D possibly matching TRBD1 (5 bases). This CDR3 contains 14 residues. CDR1 is MDHEN and CDR2 is SYDVKM in the germline V gene. Trimming stripped 4 bases from V and 2 bases from J, with 12 bases between. The CDR3 DNA reads as TGTGCCAGCAGTTGGATAGACAGTCCCTACGAGCAGTACTTC. Its protein product is CASSWIDSPYEQYF.

This clone was seen once. The V call is TRBV27, the J call TRBJ2-4, with unresolved D. The CDR3 runs 14 residues. Trimming took off 4 bases at V and 0 bases at J, with 7 bases between the two ends. CDR1 and CDR2 (germline): MNHEY, SMNVEV (reference sequence). CDR3: CASSSFLAKNIQYF. The CDR3, as DNA: TGTGCCAGCAGTTCCTTCCTAGCCAAAAACATTCAGTACTTC.

The genes are TRBV28 and TRBJ2-7; 8 bases agree with TRBD2. The trim removed 3 bases at V and 0 bases at J, leaving 7 bases unmatched. CDR1 is MDHEN and CDR2 is SYDVKM in the germline V gene. The CDR3 loop spans 16 amino acids. The CDR3 loop reads CASSFHPGRASYEQYF. The CDR3 DNA sequence: TGTGCCAGCAGTTTTCACCCCGGGAGGGCCTCCTACGAGCAGTACTTC.

The table lists this clone with a count of one. The chain links TRBV2 to TRBJ2-1, with 9 bases matching TRBD2. The CDR3 runs 12 residues. Looked up from germline, CDR1 is SNHLY and CDR2 is FYNNEI. V shed 10 bases, J shed 6 bases, and the junction held 4 bases outside the gene matches. DNA of the CDR3: TGTGCCACTGGACTAGCGCGCAATGAGCAGTTCTTC. Amino acid sequence: CATGLARNEQFF.

This chain connects TRBV29-1 to TRBJ2-1; the D gene is possibly TRBD1 (6 bases). The V gene's germline CDR1 is SQVTM and CDR2 ANQGSEA. This CDR3 spans 15 amino acids. The germline V and J ends were trimmed by 0 bases and 1 base, with 10 bases remaining between them. In DNA form, the CDR3 reads TGCAGCGTTGAAGATCTAGGGGGATCCTACAATGAGCAGTTCTTC. This encodes CSVEDLGGSYNEQFF.

The chain is built from TRBV4-2 and TRBJ1-3; no definite D call. The CDR3 sequence is 15 residues long. V was cut by 4 bases and J by 0 bases, with 10 bases left in between. The germline V gene has CDR1 LGHNA and CDR2 YNFKEQ. Here the CDR3 reads CASSPQIFSGNTIYF. CDR3 DNA sequence: TGTGCCAGCAGCCCGCAAATTTTCTCTGGAAACACCATATATTTT.

The V gene is TRBV7-9, the J gene TRBJ1-1, with D possibly TRBD1 on 5 matching bases. Trimming took 2 bases from V and 2 from J, leaving 12 bases between them. Germline values: CDR1 SEHNR, CDR2 FQNEAQ (reference sequence). The CDR3 is 15 amino acids. CDR3 loop: CASSLNGGSNTEAFF. The CDR3 nucleotides are TGTGCCAGCAGCTTAAATGGGGGTTCCAACACTGAAGCTTTCTTT.

The chain couples TRBV13 to TRBJ2-7; D uncertain. This CDR3 spans 13 amino acids. The V end was cut by 4 bases, the J end by 1 base, with 8 bases between. In germline, CDR1 is PRHDT, CDR2 FYEKMQ (reference sequence). In DNA, the CDR3 is TGTGCCAGCAGCTCCGCCCCTTCCTACGAGCAGTACTTC. It specifies CASSSAPSYEQYF.

This clone appeared once. The chain carries TRBV7-2 and TRBJ1-2, with D possibly TRBD1 on 6 matching bases. With 5 bases removed from V and 7 bases from J, the gap between germline ends came to 20 bases. The length of the CDR3 is 15 residues. In germline, CDR1 is SGHTA, CDR2 FQGNSA. DNA for the CDR3: TGTGCCAGCAGCCCAGACAGGACCTCTAGGAGTGGCTACACCTTC. Residues: CASSPDRTSRSGYTF.

V gene TRBV6-1 combines with J gene TRBJ2-3, with 7 nucleotides matching TRBD2. The germline gives CDR1 MNHNS, CDR2 SASEGT. Trimming at V came to 3 bases and at J to 3 bases, leaving 6 bases not matched to a gene. This CDR3 is 15 amino acids long. The CDR3 DNA sequence: TGTGCCAGCAGTGATAGGTGGGAGGGAACAGATACGCAGTATTTT. As protein: CASSDRWEGTDTQYF.

The rearrangement links TRBV11-3 to TRBJ2-3; perhaps TRBD2 as D (6 bases). The V end lost 0 bases, the J end lost 10 bases, and 11 bases lay between the germline ends. Germline CDR1 reads SGHNT; CDR2 reads YENEEA. The length of the CDR3 is 13 residues. The CDR3 spells CASSLDDGGAQYF. In DNA form, the CDR3 reads TGTGCCAGCAGCTTAGACGATGGCGGGGCGCAGTATTTT.

The chain recombines TRBV19 with TRBJ2-1, with D unresolved. Between the trimmed V and J ends, which lost 3 bases and 7 bases, there was a span of 7 bases. The CDR3 is made up of 12 amino acids. The germline CDR1 and CDR2 sequences are LNHDA and SQIVND (reference sequence). Here the CDR3 DNA reads TGTGCCAGTAGTATTATAGGGAATGAGCAGTTCTTC. Translating it yields CASSIIGNEQFF.